One sample yielded the 7 T cell receptor beta chains listed below, sequenced in a study of blood T cell repertoires in COVID-19. The data were produced by immunoSEQ multiplex PCR, yet TCRdb's version contains in-frame clones alone and is incomplete. The table records about 160,000 clones, roughly four fifths of them present only once. Sequencing was done on a sample of peripheral blood. These receptor sequences come from a man in his 70s who had recovered from COVID-19.

The V call is TRBV4-3, the J call TRBJ2-7; weak D call: TRBD2 (5 bases). This CDR3 region has 16 residues. V lost 0 bases and J 0 bases, leaving 12 bases between the germline ends. Looked up from germline, CDR1 is LGHNA and CDR2 is YSLEER. CDR3 loop: CASSQDYPGYSYEQYF. DNA of the CDR3: TGCGCCAGCAGCCAAGATTACCCGGGGTACTCCTACGAGCAGTACTTC.

V gene TRBV19 combines with J gene TRBJ2-7; 11 positions match TRBD2. V gave up 5 bases and J gave up 0 bases; unmatched junction bases: 6. The CDR3 totals 16 residues. Germline CDR1 LNHDA, CDR2 SQIVND (reference sequence). CDR3 loop: CASSDRTSGSSYEQYF. The DNA for the CDR3 is TGTGCCAGTAGTGACAGGACTAGCGGGTCCTCCTACGAGCAGTACTTC.

The chain uses TRBV18 and TRBJ2-5; D is unresolved. Between the trimmed V and J ends, which lost 5 bases and 5 bases, there was a span of 12 bases. Germline lookup yields CDR1 KGHSH and CDR2 LQKENI. The CDR3 runs to 13 residues. This CDR3 is CASSSSGFETQYF. The CDR3 DNA follows: TGTGCCAGCTCATCCTCCGGGTTCGAGACCCAGTACTTC.

The J gene is TRBJ2-7, the V gene TRBV5-1; possibly TRBD2 for D (6 bases). The CDR3 length is 15 residues. V lost 0 bases and J 2 bases, leaving 12 bases between the germline ends. CDR1 SGHRS and CDR2 YFSETQ come from the germline V gene. The CDR3 bases are TGCGCCAGCAGCTTGGAGGACGGGAGCACCTACGAGCAGTACTTC. It is translated as CASSLEDGSTYEQYF.

The chain carries TRBV11-2 and TRBJ2-5; tentative D call: TRBD2 (6 bases). The germline V and J ends were trimmed by 0 bases and 0 bases, with 14 bases remaining between them. The CDR3 totals 17 residues. From germline, CDR1 is SGHAT and CDR2 FQNNGV. The DNA for the CDR3 is TGTGCCAGCAGCTTAGATCTCCTAGCGAGGTACCAAGAGACCCAGTACTTC. Encoded protein: CASSLDLLARYQETQYF.

The rearrangement joins TRBV6-1 to TRBJ1-4; 7 nucleotides line up with TRBD1. CDR3 length: 14 amino acids. Germline trimming cut 5 bases from V and 6 bases from J; bases unmatched to any gene: 6. Germline V gene data show CDR1 as MNHNS and CDR2 as SASEGT. The CDR3 nucleotides read TGTGCCAGCAGTTCGGACAGGCCGTATGAAAAACTGTTTTTT. It encodes CASSSDRPYEKLFF.

This sequence joins TRBV6-5 and TRBJ1-1; possible D gene TRBD1, 5 bases. CDR1 is MNHEY and CDR2 is SVGAGI in the germline V gene. V gave up 6 bases and J gave up 0 bases, with 11 bases separating them. This CDR3 region has 14 residues. This CDR3 reads CASRSGTVNTEAFF. CDR3 in DNA: TGTGCCAGCAGGTCCGGGACTGTGAACACTGAAGCTTTCTTT.